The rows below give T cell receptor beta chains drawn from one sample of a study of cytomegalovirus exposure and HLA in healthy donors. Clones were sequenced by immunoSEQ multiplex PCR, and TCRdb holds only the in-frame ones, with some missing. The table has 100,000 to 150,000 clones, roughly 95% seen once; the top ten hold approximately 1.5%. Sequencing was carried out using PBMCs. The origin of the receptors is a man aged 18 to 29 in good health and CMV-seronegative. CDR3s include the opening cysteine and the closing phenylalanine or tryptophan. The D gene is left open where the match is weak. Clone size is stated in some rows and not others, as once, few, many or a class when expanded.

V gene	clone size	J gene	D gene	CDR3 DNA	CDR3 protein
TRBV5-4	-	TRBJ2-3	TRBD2	TGTGCCAGCAGCGATCCGGGAGGGGCAGATACGCAGTATTTT	CASSDPGGADTQYF
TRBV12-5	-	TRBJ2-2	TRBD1	TGTGCTAGTGGTTTGAGGACAGGGCACACCGGGGAGCTGTTTTTT	CASGLRTGHTGELFF
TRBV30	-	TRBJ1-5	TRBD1	TGTGCCTGGAGTGGCCTCCAGGGACAGGGTTATAGCAATCAGCCCCAGCATTTT	CAWSGLQGQGYSNQPQHF
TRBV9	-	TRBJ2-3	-	TGTGCCAGCAGCGTAGAGCGGCTAGCAGCAGATACGCAGTATTTT	CASSVERLAADTQYF
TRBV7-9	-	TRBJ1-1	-	TGTGCCAGCAGCTTAGGCTCTCCGGTAGCGGACACTGAAGCTTTCTTT	CASSLGSPVADTEAFF
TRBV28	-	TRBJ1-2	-	TGTGCCAGCTCTGTTTTGGCCTATGGCTACACCTTC	CASSVLAYGYTF
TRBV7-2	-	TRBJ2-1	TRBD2	TGTGCCAGCAGCTTTACCGCGGGAGGAAACAATGAGCAGTTCTTC	CASSFTAGGNNEQFF
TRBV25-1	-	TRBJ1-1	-	TGTGCCAGCAGTGAATTCTACAGGGCAGAAGCTTTCTTT	CASSEFYRAEAFF
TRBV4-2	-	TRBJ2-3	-	TGTGCCAGCAAGATCGACAGAGCGACAGATACGCAGTATTTT	CASKIDRATDTQYF
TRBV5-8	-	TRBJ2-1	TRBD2	TGTGCCAGCAGCTCTTACGCAGGACTAGCGGGATTCAATGAGCAGTTCTTC	CASSSYAGLAGFNEQFF
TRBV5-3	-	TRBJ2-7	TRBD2	TGTGCCAGAAGCGGGAATAGCGGGAGGGCCTACGAGCAGTACTTC	CARSGNSGRAYEQYF
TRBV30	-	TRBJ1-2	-	TGTGCCCTTCCCCAGGGTGTCGGTGGCTACACCTTC	CALPQGVGGYTF
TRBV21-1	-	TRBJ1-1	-	TGTGCCAGCAGCAAGATGTGGGACTTGAACACTGAAGCTTTCTTT	CASSKMWDLNTEAFF
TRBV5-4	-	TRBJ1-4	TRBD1	TGTGCCAGCAGCCTAAGACAGGGGGCGGATGAAAAACTGTTTTTT	CASSLRQGADEKLFF
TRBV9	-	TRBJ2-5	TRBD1	TGTGCCAGCAGCGTAGGGCAGGGGGCTCCCCTGGGGGAGACCCAGTACTTC	CASSVGQGAPLGETQYF
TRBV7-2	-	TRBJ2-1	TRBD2	TGTGCCAGCAGCTTAGCGGGAGGGCCTTTGAATGAGCAGTTCTTC	CASSLAGGPLNEQFF
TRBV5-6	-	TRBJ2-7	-	TGTGCCAGCAGCTTGGGGGCCGCGAGACAGATCTACGAGCAGTACTTC	CASSLGAARQIYEQYF
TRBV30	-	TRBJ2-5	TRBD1	TGTGCCTGGGGAGCGGACAGGGGAGAGACCCAGTACTTC	CAWGADRGETQYF
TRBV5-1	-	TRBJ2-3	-	TGCGCCTCCCACCGGGAAGTACATACAGATACGCAGTATTTT	CASHREVHTDTQYF
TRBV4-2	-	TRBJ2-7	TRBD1	TGTGCCAGCAGCCAAGATGGGGACAGGGCCTACTACGAGCAGTACTTC	CASSQDGDRAYYEQYF
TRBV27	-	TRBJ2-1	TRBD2	TGTGCCAGCAGTTTATTGCGGGGGAGCTCCTACAATGAGCAGTTCTTC	CASSLLRGSSYNEQFF
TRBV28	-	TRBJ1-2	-	TGTGCCAGCAGTTTACAGGTTCACTATGGCTACACCTTC	CASSLQVHYGYTF
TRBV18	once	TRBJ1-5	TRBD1	TGTGCCAGCTCACCGTCTTCCCCACAGGGGTCTAGCAATCAGCCCCAGCATTTT	CASSPSSPQGSSNQPQHF
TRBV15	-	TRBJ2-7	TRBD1	TGTGCCACCAGCAGAGGGACAGGGGGTCACTACGAGCAGTACTTC	CATSRGTGGHYEQYF
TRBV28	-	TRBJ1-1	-	TGTGCCAGCAGTTTAGGAGTAAGAGCTTTCTTT	CASSLGVRAFF
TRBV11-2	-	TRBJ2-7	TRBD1	TGTGCCAGCCGGACAGGGGCCCACGAGCAGTACTTC	CASRTGAHEQYF
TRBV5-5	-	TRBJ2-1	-	TGTGCCAGCAGCTTGATACTAGACAATGAGCAGTTCTTC	CASSLILDNEQFF
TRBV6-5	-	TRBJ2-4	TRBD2	TGTGCCAGCAGTTACGGCGGGGGACTAGCCAAAAACATTCAGTACTTC	CASSYGGGLAKNIQYF
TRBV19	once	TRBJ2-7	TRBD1	TGTGCCAGTAGTTTCGGGACAGGGGACGTCTACGAGCAGTACTTC	CASSFGTGDVYEQYF
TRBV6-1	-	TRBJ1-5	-	TGTGCCAGCAGTGAACCCGTTGGGCAGTCCAATCAGCCCCAGCATTTT	CASSEPVGQSNQPQHF
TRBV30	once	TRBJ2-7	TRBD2	TGTGCCACCGGGGGGTGGGGGATACGGAACGAGCAGTACTTC	CATGGWGIRNEQYF
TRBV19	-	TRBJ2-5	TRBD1	TGTGCCAGTACCATCCCGGGACAGGGGGCGTCTGAGACCCAGTACTTC	CASTIPGQGASETQYF
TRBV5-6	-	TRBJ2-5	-	TGTGCCAGCAGCTTGAAGGCAGGAGGGGAGACCCAGTACTTC	CASSLKAGGETQYF
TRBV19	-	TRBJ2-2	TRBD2	TGTGCCAGTAGTACAGAACTAGCGGCAATACCCACCGGGGAGCTGTTTTTT	CASSTELAAIPTGELFF
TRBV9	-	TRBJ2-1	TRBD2	TGTGCCAGCAGCTATCTAGCGGGAGGTTACAATGAGCAGTTCTTC	CASSYLAGGYNEQFF
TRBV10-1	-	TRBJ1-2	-	TGCGCCAGCAGTGAGTCGGAGAGGGGGGGTAACTATGGCTACACCTTC	CASSESERGGNYGYTF